What follows describes a single T cell receptor beta chain. The CDR3 totals 14 residues. The V and J ends lost 3 bases and 1 base respectively, with 12 bases between them. In germline, CDR1 is GTSNPN, CDR2 SVGIG (reference sequence). This sample stems from a study of T cell clonotyping in hematopoietic cell transplantation. Here immunoSEQ multiplex PCR was the method, and the copy in TCRdb shows in-frame clones only, minus some. The sample contains around 9,000 clones, approximately 84% of which appear only once. Material: PBMCs, obtained at the time of graft-versus-host disease after allogeneic stem cell transplant. The V call is TRBV30, the J call TRBJ1-1, with D possibly TRBD1 on 5 matching bases. This TCR was sampled from a male patient aged 60-69 years who had an allogeneic stem cell transplant from an unrelated donor, so the T cells may come from the graft donor. Some clones in this sample may be carry-over from other donors' samples. The CDR3, as DNA: TGTGCCTGGAGCCGACAGAACGCGAACACTGAAGCTTTCTTT. It encodes CAWSRQNANTEAFF.